These 21 T cell receptor beta chains share one sample of origin, sequenced in a study of cytomegalovirus exposure and HLA in healthy donors. A multiplex PCR was run with 60 Vbeta primers and 13 Jbeta primers. Clones were read by immunoSEQ multiplex PCR, and TCRdb kept only the in-frame ones, dropping some. The sample contains 150,000 to 200,000 clones, 8.5% to 10% of which appear only once. Sample: PBMCs. Every receptor here comes from a woman under 40 in good health and CMV-seropositive.

The chain links TRBV7-6 to TRBJ2-1; 11 bases line up with TRBD1. CDR3 length: 14 residues. Trimming at V came to 7 bases and at J to 8 bases, leaving 7 bases not matched to a gene. Looked up from germline, CDR1 is SGHVS and CDR2 is FNYEAQ. The CDR3: CASTRDRGAHEQFF. CDR3 sequence (DNA): TGTGCCAGCACCCGGGACAGGGGGGCCCATGAGCAGTTCTTC.

This clone showed up just a few times. Different DNA sequences within this sample yield the same CDR3. The rearrangement joins TRBV30 to TRBJ1-5; possibly TRBD1 for D (6 bases). V lost 1 base and J 3 bases, leaving 7 bases between the germline ends. CDR1 is GTSNPN and CDR2 is SVGIG in the germline V gene (reference sequence). CDR3 length: 13 residues. CDR3 amino acids: CAWSAGANQPQHF. The CDR3 DNA is TGTGCCTGGAGTGCAGGGGCCAATCAGCCCCAGCATTTT.

The V and J genes are TRBV11-3 and TRBJ1-1; 9 nucleotides align to TRBD1. The germline V gene has CDR1 SGHNT and CDR2 YENEEA. The CDR3 runs 16 residues. The V segment lost 4 bases and the J segment 5 bases; nucleotides outside the gene matches: 11. The CDR3 sequence is CASSSNSQGARTEAFF. CDR3 nucleotide sequence: TGTGCCAGCAGCTCCAATTCACAGGGGGCGAGGACTGAAGCTTTCTTT.

This chain links TRBV27 with TRBJ1-1; D perhaps matches TRBD1 (6 bases). Per germline, CDR1 MNHEY and CDR2 SMNVEV (reference sequence). The CDR3 is 15 residues long. V lost 0 bases to trimming and J lost 0 bases, with 8 bases between them. The CDR3 coding sequence is TGTGCCAGCAGTTTATCGGGGGCAGTGAACACTGAAGCTTTCTTT. It translates to CASSLSGAVNTEAFF.

The rearrangement joins TRBV11-2 to TRBJ1-4; D gene unclear. V lost 5 bases, J lost 7 bases, and 17 bases lay in between. Germline V lookup: CDR1 SGHAT, CDR2 FQNNGV. This CDR3 is 15 amino acids long. CDR3 DNA sequence: TGTGCCAGCAGCGCCCGCCGGACGGGAGTTGAAAAACTGTTTTTT. This codes for CASSARRTGVEKLFF.

This chain connects TRBV4-2 to TRBJ2-2; a possible D gene is TRBD2 (5 bases). The CDR3 runs to 13 residues. Trimming took off 1 base at V and 7 bases at J, with 7 bases between the two ends. CDR1 is LGHNA and CDR2 is YNFKEQ in the germline V gene. CDR3 amino acids: CASSQAAGGELFF. As DNA, the CDR3 is TGTGCCAGCAGCCAAGCGGCGGGCGGGGAGCTGTTTTTT.

This clone occurred a few times. This sequence joins TRBV9 and TRBJ1-2, with D uncertain. Deletions cut 2 bases from V and 3 bases from J, with 14 bases between. Germline CDR1 and CDR2: SGDLS and YYNGEE. The CDR3 has 15 residues. The CDR3 sequence is CASSVAPGLYYGYTF. CDR3 sequence (DNA): TGTGCCAGCAGCGTCGCTCCCGGACTATACTATGGCTACACCTTC. Looking up the rest from reference TRBV9 and TRBJ1-2 gives the full variable domain: DSGVTQTPKHLITATGQRVTLRCSPRSGDLSVYWYQQSLDQGLQFLIQYYNGEERAKGNILERFSAQQFPDLHSELNLSSLELGDSALYFCASSVAPGLYYGYTFGSGTRLTVV.

The table lists this clone with a few counts. The chain is built from TRBV10-1 and TRBJ2-4; 7 bases line up with TRBD2. Germline CDR1 reads WNHNN; CDR2 reads SYGVQD (reference sequence). The V gene end was trimmed by 3 bases and the J gene end by 1 base; junction bases not matched to a gene: 6. This CDR3 contains 16 residues. The chain's CDR3 is CASSDGSGVAKNIQYF. The CDR3 DNA is TGCGCCAGCAGTGATGGGAGCGGGGTGGCCAAAAACATTCAGTACTTC.

This chain joins TRBV5-5 and TRBJ2-7, with a weak D call TRBD1 (5 bases). The CDR3 length is 14 residues. The V gene's germline CDR1 is SGHKS and CDR2 YYEKEE (reference sequence). Trimming removed 0 bases at V and 5 bases at J, with 12 bases between. The CDR3 nucleotides are TGTGCCAGCAGCTTGGAAGGCAGGGCCAACGAGCAGTACTTC. Its protein is CASSLEGRANEQYF.

The chain employs TRBV7-7 and TRBJ2-5; TRBD2 aligns across 8 bases. This CDR3 region has 16 residues. The V gene end was trimmed by 1 base and the J gene end by 2 bases; junction bases not matched to a gene: 6. Germline CDR1 and CDR2: SSHAT and FNYEAQ (reference sequence). CDR3 sequence (DNA): TGTGCCAGCAGCTTAGGCCCCCGGGGGGGGCAAGAGACCCAGTACTTC. It yields the protein CASSLGPRGGQETQYF. The full variable domain, with the rest looked up from reference TRBV7-7 and TRBJ2-5, is GAGVSQSPRYKVTKRGQDVTLRCDPISSHATLYWYQQALGQGPEFLTYFNYEAQPDKSGLPSDRFSAERPEGSISTLTIQRTEQRDSAMYRCASSLGPRGGQETQYFGPGTRLLVL.

The chain joins TRBV5-1 to TRBJ2-1; TRBD2 aligns across 9 bases. The CDR3 sequence is 14 residues long. Unmatched junction bases numbered 12, after V lost 3 bases and J lost 14 bases. CDR1 and CDR2 (germline): SGHRS, YFSETQ. Here the CDR3 reads CASSSLREGSGKFF. The CDR3 nucleotides read TGCGCCAGCAGCTCCCTGCGGGAGGGCTCAGGAAAGTTCTTC.

This rearrangement joins TRBV11-2 to TRBJ2-7; 8 bases match TRBD2. V trimming: 2 bases; J trimming: 5 bases; junction bases outside the gene matches: 11. The CDR3 runs 16 residues. Germline assignment: CDR1 SGHAT and CDR2 FQNNGV. DNA for the CDR3: TGTGCCAGCAGCTTACGGACGGGAGGGCCTTGGGACGAGCAGTACTTC. The encoded protein is CASSLRTGGPWDEQYF.

This clone was observed a handful of times. V gene TRBV6-5 combines with J gene TRBJ1-1, with TRBD1 matching 7 bases. The V gene's germline CDR1 is MNHEY and CDR2 SVGAGI. The CDR3 extends over 13 amino acids. V trimming: 11 bases; J trimming: 5 bases; junction bases outside the gene matches: 11. CDR3 in DNA: TGTGCCGTCAGGGGGGCGTCGTGGACTGAAGCTTTCTTT. This gives the protein CAVRGASWTEAFF.

This clone was seen a few times. The chain carries TRBV6-1 and TRBJ2-5, with no clear D. The CDR3 totals 14 residues. Germline CDR1 reads MNHNS; CDR2 reads SASEGT. Trimming removed 2 bases from V and 1 base from J, with 8 bases in between. CDR3 DNA: TGTGCCAGCAGTGAATTACTCACCCAAGAGACCCAGTACTTC. Translating it yields CASSELLTQETQYF.

This clone has just a few counts. Germline is not matched at one junction end, which may reflect a read error. The CDR3 DNA follows: TGCGCCAGCAGCCTGACAGGGGCCGAGGACGTCTTC. Translating it yields CASSLTGAEDVF. The rearrangement uses TRBV5-1 and TRBJ2-1; 8 bases fit TRBD1. Germline CDR1 is SGHRS and CDR2 is YFSETQ. The CDR3 extends over 12 amino acids.

This clone has more than one count but fewer than ten. This chain joins TRBV6-5 and TRBJ1-5; 8 nucleotides line up with TRBD1. CDR1 MNHEY and CDR2 SVGAGI come from the germline V gene. Trimming took 8 bases from V and 4 from J; bases not matched to a gene: 7. CDR3 length equals 14 residues. CDR3 in amino acids: CASGQGRLNQPQHF. The CDR3 DNA reads as TGTGCCAGCGGACAGGGTCGCCTTAATCAGCCCCAGCATTTT.

This chain uses TRBV10-1 with TRBJ2-1, with D perhaps matching TRBD2 (5 bases). V was trimmed by 5 bases and J by 6 bases, leaving 8 bases between them. The CDR3 is made up of 12 amino acids. The germline gives CDR1 WNHNN, CDR2 SYGVQD (reference sequence). For the CDR3, the DNA is TGCGCCAGCAGTATCGGACTCAATGAGCAGTTCTTC. Protein sequence: CASSIGLNEQFF.

This clone was detected only a few times. V is TRBV6-1 and J is TRBJ2-7, with a weak D call TRBD2 (6 bases). Between the trimmed V and J ends, which lost 2 bases and 4 bases, there was a span of 9 bases. Germline lookup yields CDR1 MNHNS and CDR2 SASEGT. The CDR3 length is 13 residues. The DNA of the CDR3 is TGTGCCAGCAGTGAAAGAGGACTATACGAGCAGTACTTC. Its translation: CASSERGLYEQYF.

The sample holds a few counts of this clone. The DNA of the CDR3 is TGTGCCAGCAGCTTAGGGGATTGGGGCGGAGAGACCCAGTACTTC. This encodes CASSLGDWGGETQYF. The gene calls are TRBV11-2 and TRBJ2-5; tentative D call: TRBD1 (5 bases). The CDR3 length is 15 residues. Germline assignment: CDR1 SGHAT and CDR2 FQNNGV. Trimming cost V 1 base and J 4 bases, with 13 bases left between them.

This clone has just a few counts. The chain has TRBV6-6 and TRBJ2-4, with D possibly TRBD1 on 5 matching bases. V was clipped by 2 bases and J by 4 bases, with 12 bases between them. This CDR3 is built from 15 residues. Germline CDR1 and CDR2: MNHNY and SVGAGI (reference sequence). CDR3 amino acids: CASSYPGHQKNIQYF. The CDR3 DNA follows: TGTGCCAGCAGTTACCCCGGACACCAGAAAAACATTCAGTACTTC.

This clone was picked up a small number of times. The chain combines TRBV10-3 with TRBJ2-7, with D possibly being TRBD1 (5 bases). The length of the CDR3 is 15 residues. V was cut by 4 bases and J by 3 bases, with 16 bases left in between. From germline, CDR1 is ENHRY and CDR2 SYGVKD. CDR3 nucleotides: TGTGCCATCAGTGCGGCAGGGTGGAAGAGCTACGAGCAGTACTTC. It codes for CAISAAGWKSYEQYF.